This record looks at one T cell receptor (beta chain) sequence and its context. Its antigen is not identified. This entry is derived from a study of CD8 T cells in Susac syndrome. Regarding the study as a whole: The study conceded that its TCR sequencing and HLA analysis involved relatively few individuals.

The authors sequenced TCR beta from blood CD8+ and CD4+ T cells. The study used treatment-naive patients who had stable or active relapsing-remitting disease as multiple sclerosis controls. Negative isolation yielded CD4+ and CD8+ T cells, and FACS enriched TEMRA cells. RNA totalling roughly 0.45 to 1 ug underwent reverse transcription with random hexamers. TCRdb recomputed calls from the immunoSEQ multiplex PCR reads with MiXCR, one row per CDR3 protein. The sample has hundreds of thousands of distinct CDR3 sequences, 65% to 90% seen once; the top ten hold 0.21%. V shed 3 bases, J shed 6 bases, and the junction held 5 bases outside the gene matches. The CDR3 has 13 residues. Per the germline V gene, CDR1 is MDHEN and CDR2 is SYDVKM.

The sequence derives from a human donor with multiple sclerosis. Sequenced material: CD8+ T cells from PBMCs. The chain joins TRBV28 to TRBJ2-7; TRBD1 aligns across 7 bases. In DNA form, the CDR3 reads TGTGCCAGCAGTTTGAAGAACAGGGGCGAGCAGTACTTC. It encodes CASSLKNRGEQYF.